The 10 T cell receptor beta chains in this list originate from one sample, sequenced in a study of T cells in women clearing cervical HPV infection (dated 2018 in TCRdb). Libraries were built with the immunoSEQ multiplex PCR assay. TCRdb took this table from immuneACCESS and kept in-frame rearrangements with V and J called. Such tables lack part of the clones; where checked against another copy, unresolved V genes explain under half of the gap, and the rest is unexplained. The sample table includes around 25,000 clones. Of the sample, roughly 5.5% falls within the top ten clones. The specimen was blood buffy coat. These receptors came from a woman aged 18 to 75 with a cervical HPV16 infection that either progressed to CIN3+ or cleared (not recorded which).

With regard to this clone: Read coverage stops 3 residues before the CDR3 terminus; the germline J gene supplies the remainder. V gene TRBV12-3 or TRBV12-4 combines with J gene TRBJ2-7; D ambiguous. The CDR3 loop spans 11 amino acids. The V gene lost 6 bases and the J gene lost 6 bases, with 9 bases spanning the gap. This CDR3 is CASRHTSEQYF. The sequenced CDR3 bases are TGTGCCAGCAGACACACGAGCGAG.

On this clone itself: The read terminates 3 residues ahead of where the CDR3 ends, so the germline J gene completes it. The V call is TRBV20-1, the J call TRBJ2-2, with 9 bases identical to TRBD2. The CDR3 sequence is 17 residues long. Germline values: CDR1 DFQATT, CDR2 SNEGSKA (reference sequence). V lost 3 bases and J lost 3; bases outside the gene matches: 11. The CDR3 region is CSARNLAGVRHTGELFF. CDR3 DNA, as far as it was read: TGCAGTGCTAGGAACTTAGCGGGAGTGCGGCACACCGGGGAG.

In the case of this clone: The read ends 3 residues shy of where the CDR3 ends; the end is completed using the germline J gene. The chain joins TRBV7-2 to TRBJ1-2, with unresolved D. Germline V gives CDR1 SGHTA, CDR2 FQGNSA. Deletions cut 0 bases from V and 4 bases from J, with 9 bases between. The CDR3 runs to 14 residues. The CDR3 DNA, read in part, is TGTGCCAGCAGCTTAGCGCGAGGGTCCTATGGC. It yields the protein CASSLARGSYG. The whole CDR3 reads CASSLARGSYGYTF.

With respect to this clone: The read gets to within 3 residues of the CDR3 end, and the germline J gene fills in the rest. The chain has TRBV7-2 and TRBJ2-5; perhaps TRBD1 as D (6 bases). The CDR3 totals 15 residues. Trimming left V 3 bases short and J 4 bases short, with 15 bases between. Germline-derived CDR1 and CDR2 are SGHTA and FQGNSA. CDR3 bases read: TGTGCCAGCAGCTTTAAGAGGGAAGGGGGAGAGACC. Translated, it gives CASSFKREGGET. The CDR3 in its entirety is CASSFKREGGETQYF.

About this clone: The read finishes 3 residues shy of the CDR3 end, and the germline J gene is used to complete it. The chain is built from TRBV28 and TRBJ2-3; 7 bases line up with TRBD2. Germline CDR1 MDHEN, CDR2 SYDVKM. V lost 5 bases and J lost 3; bases outside the gene matches: 11. The length of the CDR3 is 16 residues. The CDR3 DNA, read in part, is TGTGCCAGCAGTGGCGAAAGCGGGATGAGGACAGATACG. This sequence encodes CASSGESGMRTDT. The whole CDR3 protein reads CASSGESGMRTDTQYF.

Note on this clone: The sequenced fragment ends 3 residues before the CDR3 boundary, so the rest is inferred from the germline J gene. The genes are TRBV2 and TRBJ1-1, with D unresolved. Trimming took off 2 bases at V and 6 bases at J, with 4 bases between the two ends. This CDR3 region has 11 residues. From germline, CDR1 is SNHLY and CDR2 FYNNEI. CDR3 bases read: TGTGCCAGCAGTGAATTCGCTGAA. This gives the protein CASSEFAE. The entire CDR3 reads CASSEFAEAFF.

Worth noting for this clone: Coverage ceases 3 residues before the CDR3 finishes, and the germline J gene fills in the end. The rearrangement joins TRBV2 to TRBJ1-2; 9 bases agree with TRBD1. V shed 4 bases and J 7 bases; nucleotides not matched to a gene: 7. The CDR3 length is 14 residues. CDR1 is SNHLY, CDR2 FYNNEI, per germline. The CDR3 loop is CASSALQGASGYTF. The sequenced part of the CDR3 DNA is TGTGCCAGCAGTGCCTTACAGGGGGCTAGTGGC.

Of note for this clone: The read falls 3 residues short of the CDR3 end, and the missing part is taken from the germline J gene. The J gene is TRBJ1-2, the V gene TRBV19, with a tentative D call TRBD1 (5 bases). Germline values: CDR1 LNHDA, CDR2 SQIVND (reference sequence). CDR3 length: 14 amino acids. CDR3 bases read: TGTGCCAGTAGTAAAGACAGCGACTCCTACGAC. Amino acid sequence: CASSKDSDSYD. In full, the CDR3 is CASSKDSDSYDYTF.

A remark on this clone: The sequence runs out 3 residues before the end of the CDR3; the remainder is reconstructed from the germline J gene. The rearrangement uses TRBV10-3 and TRBJ2-3; 7 nucleotides line up with TRBD1. Germline V gene sequence: CDR1 ENHRY, CDR2 SYGVKD. The CDR3 totals 15 residues. The J segment lost 5 bases and the V segment lost 7 bases, leaving 12 bases of the junction unmatched. CDR3 region: CAITLTGLSGDTQYF. Partial CDR3 DNA: TGTGCCATCACCCTGACAGGGCTTTCAGGAGATACG.

Points on this clone: Read sequence stops 3 residues before the CDR3 end, and the germline J gene provides the missing end. V usage is TRBV11-2 and J usage is TRBJ2-5; 8 bases match TRBD1. The germline V gene encodes CDR1 SGHAT and CDR2 FQNNGV. Trimming cost V 2 bases and J 3 bases; bases outside gene matches: 2. The CDR3 runs to 14 residues. Incomplete CDR3 DNA: TGTGCCAGCAGCTTACAGGGGGCGAAAGAGACC. This translates into CASSLQGAKET. The full CDR3 protein is CASSLQGAKETQYF.